This record covers a single T cell receptor (beta chain). The antigen remains undetermined. A sample-barcoded 5' primer and a J-beta primer mix were used in a second PCR of roughly 6 to 11 cycles. A minimum of 2.5 million CDR3-containing paired-end reads was obtained for each sample. Each CDR3 protein is one row after TCRdb ran MiXCR on the 5' RACE reads. Among over 600,000 distinct CDR3 sequences listed, around 21% were seen once. The sample comes from a study of blood T cells in healthy people across ages. This CDR3 is 15 amino acids long. The J segment lost 3 bases and the V segment lost 5 bases, leaving 10 bases of the junction unmatched. The germline CDR1 and CDR2 sequences are DFQATT and SNEGSKA (reference sequence). Study-wide findings and caveats: Comparison with aged donors showed that long-lived donors had more naive CD4+ cells and higher diversity.

Sequencing used blood. The TCR originated in a man between 65 and 85 years old in good health. The chain uses TRBV20-1 and TRBJ2-4, with 7 bases aligning to TRBD1. CDR3 DNA: TGCAGTGCTGGTACAGGGGATTGGGTCAAAAACATTCAGTACTTC. The encoded protein is CSAGTGDWVKNIQYF.